This T cell receptor beta chain was observed in a study of blood T cell repertoires in COVID-19. About the research overall: Samples came from the United States, Italy and Spain, spanning acute and convalescent COVID-19. PBMCs, B-cell-depleted T cells, or T cells provided the cDNA or gDNA that made up the material.

Assay: immunoSEQ multiplex PCR; the TCRdb copy retains only in-frame clones and omits some. The data show about 440,000 clones, about nine tenths seen once. Participants' reported clinical history set cohort assignment. Recovered Cohort 3 donors showed two negative PCRs, clearance, or symptom resolution. The CDR3 has 12 residues. Germline CDR1 is GTSNPN and CDR2 is SVGIG (reference sequence). Trimming removed 3 bases from V and 1 base from J, with 6 bases in between. The chain uses TRBV30 and TRBJ1-2; D is possibly TRBD1 (5 bases). This TCR came from a man aged 18 to 30 who had recovered from COVID-19. Material for sequencing was PBMCs or T cells enriched from blood (not recorded which). CDR3 bases: TGTGCCTGGAGGACAGTTAACTATGGCTACACCTTC. Its translation is CAWRTVNYGYTF.